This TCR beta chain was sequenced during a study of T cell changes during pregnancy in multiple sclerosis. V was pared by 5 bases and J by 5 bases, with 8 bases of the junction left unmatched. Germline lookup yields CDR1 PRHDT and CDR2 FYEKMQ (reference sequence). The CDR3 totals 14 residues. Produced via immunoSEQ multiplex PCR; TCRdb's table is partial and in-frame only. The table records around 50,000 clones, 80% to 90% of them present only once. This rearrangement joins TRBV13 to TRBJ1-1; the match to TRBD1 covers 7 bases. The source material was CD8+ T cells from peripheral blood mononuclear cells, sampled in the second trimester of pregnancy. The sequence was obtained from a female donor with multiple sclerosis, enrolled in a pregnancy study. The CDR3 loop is CASSGKQGSTEAFF. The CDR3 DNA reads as TGTGCCAGCAGCGGAAAACAGGGGTCAACTGAAGCTTTCTTT.